The sequence of this T cell receptor (beta chain) was determined in a study of shared clonotypes between healthy human individuals (dated by TCRdb to about 2020). About the full investigation: The cohort comprised two women and three men aged 18 to 49 years. The study deeply sequenced blood TCR repertoires of five healthy adults to estimate repertoire size and the extent of clonotype sharing between individuals. Per donor, leukapheresis produced somewhere between about 0.9 and 9 billion PBMCs. Different laboratories and diverse techniques were used to prepare libraries and sequence TCR repertoires, to increase sequencing depth and limit assay-specific biases. For each donor, CD4 naive and CD4 memory were each given three plates, CD8 naive was given two plates, and CD8 memory was given one plate.

Healthy HIV-negative adults with no recently reported acute infections or vaccinations were included as donors. Every donor was a Caucasian adult living in Nashville, Tennessee, USA. CD4+ T cells were enriched by magnetic negative selection, after which naive cells were positively selected on CD45RA and the negative fraction was taken as the memory subset. After blood collection by leukapheresis, PBMCs were isolated using Ficoll-Histopaque density gradient centrifugation and then cryopreserved in the vapor phase of liquid nitrogen. Analytical flow cytometry was used to check the purity and quantity of every magnetically sorted T cell population. Genomic DNA was isolated from each sorted fraction and quantified by UV absorbance on a Nanodrop 2000c. Notes on this clone: Its antigen remains undetermined. No clone much larger than this one lies a single base away; base qualities are absent.

Using the deep immunoSEQ assay, TCR CDR3 regions were amplified from genomic DNA by multiplex PCR. Extracted genomic DNA from each cell subset was distributed evenly across all wells of several immunoSEQ 96-well plates, and each plate was treated as a replicate. For sorted subsets, each replicate PCR was loaded with 200 ng genomic DNA, equivalent to about 30,000 T cell genomes. Purified libraries were quantified with a Qubit 3.0 fluorometer, sized on a Bioanalyzer 2100, and re-quantified with the KAPA Library Quantification kit. Every immunoSEQ 96-well plate was sequenced on a separate single-read 150-cycle Illumina NextSeq 550 flow cell. For the original study's pipeline: The immunoSEQ output contained only junctional sequences without quality scores, so filtering could not match that applied to full-length reads. Sequences were annotated with PyIR, a Python wrapper for IgBLAST v1.9, and V/J genes and CDR3 were assigned using IMGT germline references. Reads were filtered out if the reads had weak V/J assignments (E-value above 1e-6), no CDR3, stop codons, out-of-frame junctions, or ambiguous translated residues. V3J clonotypes were defined as sequences sharing the same inferred V gene, J gene, and CDR3 amino acid sequence. Percentage overlap between repertoires was calculated by dividing the number of shared unique clonotypes by the size of the smaller repertoire. Repertoire richness was assessed with RTK rarefaction, the Chao1 estimator, and Recon v2.1 estimates of unobserved clonotypes. OLGA was used to compute generation probabilities for all TCRbeta clonotypes that the gDNA method yielded from a handful of donors. What TCRdb holds here is the immuneACCESS table cut down to in-frame rearrangements. Part of the clones is not present; checked against another copy, under half of the missing clones reflect an unresolved V gene, and the others are unexplained. The V and J calls and clone size were taken over from that table, and D and trimming were inferred from the DNA. A total of approximately 1,500,000 clones appear in this sample, approximately 98% of them only once. The top ten hold around 0.47% of the sample.

Trimming takes 4 bases from V and 0 bases from J, and the germline ends sit 13 bases apart. The germline V gene encodes CDR1 SGDLS and CDR2 YYNGEE. The CDR3 spans 16 residues, from the cysteine through the phenylalanine. The only DNA kept is the CDR3, 48 bases in frame from the first base. The investigation overall reported the following: Incomplete sequencing was indicated by rarefaction of sorted-subset datasets, despite the large sequencing depth. Sharing across a handful of donors was observed for about 5% of naive CD4, over 3% of naive CD8, 2% to 2.5% of memory CD4, and over 0.3% of memory CD8 clonotypes. Pairwise subsampling led to the expectation that sequencing depth would affect the degree of clonotype sharing among donors. Sampling was restricted to blood, and TCR repertoires in tissues likely differ from the TCR repertoires found in blood. Because the study included a small number of donors, the genetic and exposure-history diversity represented was limited. Clonotypes shared by all four sorted-subset donors showed higher generation probabilities than non-shared clonotypes. Larger estimated clonotype richness was generally found for naive subsets than for memory subsets.

Specimen: naive CD4+ T cells sorted from blood. The cell subset or site label corresponds to: CD45RA+ positively selected. This TCR came from a man aged 30-40 years in good health. The chain joins TRBV9 to TRBJ2-2; the D call is possibly TRBD1 or TRBD2, each sharing 5 bases. The DNA sequence follows: TGTGCCAGCAGCCCAGGGACGGGATCGAACACCGGGGAGCTGTTTTTT. Its amino acids are CASSPGTGSNTGELFF.